This is a list of T cell receptor beta chains from one sample in a study of beta chain features in type 1 diabetes. Method: immunoSEQ multiplex PCR; TCRdb's copy keeps in-frame clones and lacks some. The sample shows under 850,000 clones, roughly 13% of them seen only once. Material for sequencing was naive CD4+ T cells from blood. The receptors here all came from a man younger than 35 with type 1 diabetes. The CDR3 runs from the conserved cysteine through the conserved F or W.

j_call v_call cdr3_length cdr3_aa
TRBJ2-3 TRBV10-3 14 CAISPGLGTDTQYF
TRBJ1-4 TRBV30 15 CAWSYGTGKNEKLFF
TRBJ1-1 TRBV9 16 CASSPHGEQSLGGAFF
TRBJ1-5 TRBV10-2 13 CASREQEGQPQHF
TRBJ1-5 TRBV11-1 13 CASSQDRDQPQHF
TRBJ2-7 TRBV4-1 15 CASSQDPGLAGKQYF
TRBJ1-2 TRBV29-1 14 CSVEVVEGPYGYTF
TRBJ2-2 TRBV7-2 14 CASSFGHYTGELFF
TRBJ1-1 TRBV6-5 15 CASSYSRRGDTEAFF
TRBJ1-4 TRBV7-9 14 CASSFWDRNEKLFF
TRBJ1-2 TRBV6-6 13 CASSPDSNYGYTF
TRBJ2-7 TRBV5-4 12 CAIAGFTYEQYF
TRBJ1-5 TRBV7-8 15 CASSQSAGTGQPQHF
TRBJ2-3 TRBV28 12 CASSFTTDTQYF
TRBJ2-7 TRBV5-1 15 CASSLDSGGVYEQYF
TRBJ1-1 TRBV7-9 13 CASSLAGVTEAFF
TRBJ2-5 TRBV30 13 CAWSVGAGETQYF
TRBJ2-2 TRBV28 16 CASSFPGHQNTGELFF
TRBJ2-7 TRBV7-9 15 CASSATGTGSREQYF
TRBJ2-6 TRBV30 17 CAWGRQVGSSGANVLTF
TRBJ2-5 TRBV30 13 CAWISGDKETQYF
TRBJ1-1 TRBV19 11 CASSTYTEAFF
TRBJ1-2 TRBV2 14 CASSEARRGYGYTF
TRBJ1-2 TRBV6-6 13 CASSSTGNYGYTF
TRBJ1-1 TRBV5-4 15 CASWGRQGAWTEAFF
TRBJ2-1 TRBV5-6 16 CASSEQGSGNYNEQFF
TRBJ2-3 TRBV30 13 CAWSGGATDTQYF
TRBJ1-1 TRBV27 13 CASSSGWRAEAFF
TRBJ1-2 TRBV5-8 20 CASSLGGPNKGTALNYGYTF
TRBJ1-1 TRBV30 13 CAWNNNRGTEAFF
TRBJ1-1 TRBV18 13 CATQPEENTEAFF
TRBJ2-7 TRBV21-1 13 CASSRGQGPEQYF
TRBJ2-7 TRBV5-1 13 CASSLVGGYEQYF
TRBJ1-4 TRBV10-3 12 CAIAGDNEKLFF
TRBJ1-2 TRBV13 17 CASSSKVSLFGIDGYTF
TRBJ1-1 TRBV10-3 12 CAISGLNTEAFF
TRBJ1-1 TRBV29-1 12 CSVGSKNTEAFF
TRBJ2-5 TRBV7-2 12 CASSSSGGTQYF
TRBJ1-5 TRBV29-1 14 CSAVEGGGNQPQHF
TRBJ1-5 TRBV28 16 CASRNQGLGDNQPQHF
TRBJ2-1 TRBV7-9 11 CASSLDYEQFF
TRBJ2-1 TRBV9 14 CASSVVSGSNEQFF
TRBJ2-4 TRBV4-2 17 CASSPPLGTIAKNIQYF
TRBJ2-7 TRBV4-1 16 CASSQDRTGGLYEQYF
TRBJ2-3 TRBV6-5 15 CASSYSRSSTDTQYF
TRBJ2-2 TRBV30 16 CAWKPRGLLEAGELFF
TRBJ2-7 TRBV28 12 CASSLMGYEQYF
TRBJ1-1 TRBV29-1 13 CSVEETANTEAFF
TRBJ2-3 TRBV4-1 16 CASSQEWGPPTDTQYF
TRBJ1-1 TRBV30 17 CAWSVQWGYRVSTEAFF
TRBJ1-5 TRBV15 13 CATSRVGDQPQHF
TRBJ1-5 TRBV5-6 13 CASSLAGNQPQHF
TRBJ1-1 TRBV19 13 CASTGVINTEAFF
TRBJ2-7 TRBV11-2 13 CASSLDIAHEQYF
TRBJ2-1 TRBV7-9 15 CASSLSVSSYNEQFF
TRBJ2-3 TRBV5-1 16 CASSLLGGDSTDTQYF
TRBJ2-1 TRBV10-3 14 CAISGASGVDEQFF
TRBJ2-7 TRBV11-1 11 CASSLVGEQYF
TRBJ1-1 TRBV30 15 CAWERGEWVNTEAFF